This T cell receptor beta chain was recovered during a study of shared clonotypes between healthy human individuals. TCRdb's copy holds only in-frame clones and misses some; the assay was immunoSEQ multiplex PCR. Among 2 million or so clones listed, about 95% were seen once. CD45RO-negative, CCR7-selected cells formed the naive CD8 fraction, which excluded terminally differentiated effector memory CD45RA+ cells. Germline trimming cut 5 bases from V and 5 bases from J; bases unmatched to any gene: 11. This CDR3 has 15 amino acids. CDR1 and CDR2 from the germline V gene are MNHEY and SMNVEV (reference sequence).

The chain recombines TRBV27 with TRBJ2-7, with 8 bases fitting TRBD1. The material sequenced was naive CD8+ T cells sorted from blood. The source of this sequence is a man aged 18 to 29 in good health. CDR3 sequence reads: CASSVSGQAGHEQYF. CDR3 DNA: TGTGCCAGCAGTGTCTCGGGACAGGCTGGGCACGAGCAGTACTTC.